The 13 T cell receptor delta chains presented below share a single source sample, sequenced in a study of gammadelta T cells in human blood. TCRdb applied CATT to the RT-PCR reads for clone calling. The table lists 250 to 350 delta-chain clones, less than 40% of them singletons. Sequencing was carried out using Vgamma9Vdelta2 gamma-delta T cells from cord blood. These receptors originate from a newborn.

This clone was recorded a few times. A much bigger clone sits one base away, suggesting this may be a read error. The same CDR3 can be traced to other DNA sequences in this sample. The V call is TRDV2, the J call TRDJ1; 9 bases agree with TRDD3. V shed 0 bases and J 5 bases; nucleotides not matched to a gene: 9. From germline, CDR1 is GEAIGNYY and CDR2 EKD. The CDR3 extends over 16 amino acids. CDR3 coding DNA: TGTGCCTGTGACACCCTATTGGGGGATAGGTCTGATAAACTCATCTTT. This gives the protein CACDTLLGDRSDKLIF.

This clone has just a few counts. This sequence is one base from a far larger clone and is likely a read error. The chain recombines TRDV2 with TRDJ3; 11 bases line up with TRDD3. CDR3 length: 18 residues. V lost 3 bases, J lost 0 bases, and 3 bases stayed unmatched. The V gene's germline CDR1 is GEAIGNYY and CDR2 EKD. The CDR3 DNA reads TGTGCCTGTGACGCTGGGGGATACAGCTCCTGGGACACCCGACAGATGTTTTTC. Amino acids: CACDAGGYSSWDTRQMFF.

A word on this clone: It is likely a read error: a sequence one base away is far more abundant. The rearrangement uses TRDV2 and TRDJ3; 8 bases line up with TRDD3. V lost 5 bases to trimming and J lost 17 bases; unmatched junction nucleotides: 7. This CDR3 has 12 residues. Germline CDR1 and CDR2: GEAIGNYY and EKD. CDR3 sequence: CACVPGIREMFF. CDR3 sequence (DNA): TGTGCCTGTGTCCCTGGGATACGCGAGATGTTTTTC.

Comment on this clone: A far larger clone is off by one base, so a read error is likely. The J gene is TRDJ1, the V gene TRDV2, with 7 bases that match TRDD3. V was pared by 2 bases and J by 0 bases, with 2 bases of the junction left unmatched. This CDR3 has 14 amino acids. In germline, CDR1 is GEAIGNYY, CDR2 EKD. CDR3 bases: TGTGCCTGTGACATGCTGGGGGACACCGATAAACTCATCTTT. The encoded protein is CACDMLGDTDKLIF.

This clone was counted a few times. V usage is TRDV2 and J usage is TRDJ2; 7 positions agree with TRDD3. With V trimmed by 0 bases and J by 3 bases, 0 bases remained unmatched. The CDR3 has 14 residues. Per the germline V gene, CDR1 is GEAIGNYY and CDR2 is EKD. Here the CDR3 reads CACDTWGMTAQLFF. CDR3 DNA: TGTGCCTGTGACACCTGGGGGATGACAGCACAACTCTTCTTT.

By share, this clone counts as hyperexpanded. The same CDR3 is also encoded by other DNA sequences in this sample. The chain employs TRDV2 and TRDJ3; 12 positions agree with TRDD3. V shed 3 bases, J shed 4 bases, and the junction held 6 bases outside the gene matches. This CDR3 spans 18 amino acids. The germline V gene encodes CDR1 GEAIGNYY and CDR2 EKD. The CDR3 loop reads CACDAILGDTWDTRQMFF. The CDR3 DNA follows: TGTGCCTGTGACGCTATACTGGGGGATACTTGGGACACCCGACAGATGTTTTTC.

This clone is judged large. At the DNA level, this CDR3 is encoded by other sequences in the same sample as well. The J gene is TRDJ1, the V gene TRDV2; D might be TRDD3 (6 bases). With 6 bases removed from V and 4 bases from J, the gap between germline ends came to 20 bases. CDR3 length: 15 amino acids. CDR1 GEAIGNYY and CDR2 EKD come from the germline V gene. The CDR3 loop reads CACFSTGLWIDKLIF. CDR3 sequence (DNA): TGTGCCTGTTTCTCGACTGGGTTGTGGATCGATAAACTCATCTTT.

Remarks on this clone: One base away lies a much larger clone, so this may be a sequencing read error. This chain uses TRDV2 with TRDJ3; TRDD3 aligns across 11 bases. Germline values: CDR1 GEAIGNYY, CDR2 EKD. The CDR3 has 20 amino acids. The CDR3: CACDHLLGDKGSWDARQMFF. The DNA of the CDR3 is TGTGCCTGTGACCACCTACTGGGGGATAAAGGCTCCTGGGACGCCCGACAGATGTTTTTC.

Note on this clone: A far larger clone is one nucleotide away, so this likely arose from a read error. The sample carries other DNA sequences with the same CDR3. The genes are TRDV2 and TRDJ3; tentative D call: TRDD3 (5 bases). This CDR3 is 20 amino acids long. CDR1 and CDR2 from the germline V gene are GEAIGNYY and EKD. The CDR3 spells CACDTSSIGTISWDTRQMFF. DNA of the CDR3: TGTGCCTGTGATACTAGTTCTATAGGGACGATCTCCTGGGACACACGACAGATGTTTTTC.

This clone is large. In the same sample, other DNA sequences code for this CDR3. The chain carries TRDV2 and TRDJ3, with 11 bases fitting TRDD3. The germline V gene has CDR1 GEAIGNYY and CDR2 EKD. CDR3 size: 18 residues. The trim removed 3 bases at V and 0 bases at J, leaving 3 bases unmatched. The CDR3: CACDVLGDSSWDTRQMFF. CDR3 DNA sequence: TGTGCCTGTGACGTACTGGGGGATAGCTCCTGGGACACCCGACAGATGTTTTTC.

As to this clone: A much larger clone differs from this one at a single base, so this may be a read error. Other DNA sequences in this sample translate to the same CDR3. The chain links TRDV2 to TRDJ1; 9 bases agree with TRDD3. There are 14 residues in the CDR3. Germline assignment: CDR1 GEAIGNYY and CDR2 EKD. V shed 0 bases and J 7 bases; nucleotides not matched to a gene: 5. The CDR3 protein is CACDTVLGDTKLIF. DNA of the CDR3: TGTGCCTGTGACACCGTACTGGGGGACACTAAACTCATCTTT.

This rearrangement joins TRDV2 to TRDJ1, with 11 positions matching TRDD3. The length of the CDR3 is 18 residues. Trimming took 3 bases from V and 5 from J; bases not matched to a gene: 16. Per germline, CDR1 GEAIGNYY and CDR2 EKD. CDR3 DNA: TGTGCCTGTGACGCTATACTGGGGGATAAGTTTAGCACTGATAAACTCATCTTT. As protein: CACDAILGDKFSTDKLIF.

About this clone itself: Since a far larger clone is one base different, this is likely a read error. The V and J genes are TRDV2 and TRDJ3, with 10 bases identical to TRDD3. The CDR3 is 20 amino acids. In germline, CDR1 is GEAIGNYY, CDR2 EKD. The trim removed 5 bases at V and 0 bases at J, leaving 12 bases unmatched. Written as DNA, the CDR3 is TGTGCCTGTGTCACAATCGCTGGGGGATATCGCTCCTGGGACACCCGACAGATGTTTTTC. Its protein product is CACVTIAGGYRSWDTRQMFF.